The clone carrying this T cell receptor beta chain was recorded many times. Its cognate antigen is unknown. These data originate in a study of regulatory T cells in long-lasting Graves disease. Study-level background: Antithyroid drugs had been given to newly diagnosed Graves' patients for under 3 months. Findings and caveats of the study: It was in persistent disease that TRBV28, TRBJ1-2 and TRBJ2-5 were favored.

The germline V gene has CDR1 LGHNA and CDR2 YSLEER. The CDR3 is 15 amino acids. Trimming shortened V by 1 base and J by 2 bases, and 11 bases separated the two germline ends. Time point indicated: newly diagnosed GD, antithyroid drugs for less than 3 months. Preparation of the TCR library used RNA extracted from PBMCs. An endocrinology unit in Xi'an, China, supplied the patients. Investigators prepared the TCR beta libraries by applying iRepertoire HTBI primers and Arm-PCR of CDR3 regions. Original data processing: Looking across samples, the authors found approximately 60 TRBV and 14 to 15 TRBJ segments. TCRdb processed the multiplex PCR reads anew with MiXCR; each CDR3 protein has one entry. Clone size and V and J calls follow TCRdb, not the original study. The table records around 250,000 distinct CDR3 sequences, 20% to 25% of them present only once.

The source of this sequence is a female donor with Graves disease. Sample: peripheral blood mononuclear cells (PBMCs), taken at new diagnosis, from a patient treated with antithyroid drugs. The chain recombines TRBV4-3 with TRBJ2-5; D is possibly TRBD1 (5 bases). The CDR3 spells CASSQVRRAQETQYF. DNA of the CDR3: TGCGCCAGCAGCCAAGTTCGCAGGGCGCAAGAGACCCAGTACTTC.